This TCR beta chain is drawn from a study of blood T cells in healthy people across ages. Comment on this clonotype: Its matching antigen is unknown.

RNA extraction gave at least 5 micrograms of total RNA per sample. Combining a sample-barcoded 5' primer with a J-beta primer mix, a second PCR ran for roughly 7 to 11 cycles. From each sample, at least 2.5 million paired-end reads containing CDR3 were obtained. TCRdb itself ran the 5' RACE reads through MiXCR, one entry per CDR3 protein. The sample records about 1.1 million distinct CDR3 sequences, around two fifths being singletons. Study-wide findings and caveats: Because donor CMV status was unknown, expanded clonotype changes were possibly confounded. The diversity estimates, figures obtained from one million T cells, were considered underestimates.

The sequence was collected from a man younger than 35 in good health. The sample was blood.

The CDR3 is CASSSHRDTRRTDTQYF. CDR3 nucleotides: TGTGCCAGCAGCTCCCACCGGGACACCCGGAGGACAGATACGCAGTATTTT. The chain joins TRBV7-8 to TRBJ2-3; tentatively, D is TRBD1 (6 bases). Germline V CDR1 and CDR2: SGHVS, FQNEAQ. The CDR3 has 17 residues. Trimming shortened V by 4 bases and J by 3 bases, and 20 bases separated the two germline ends.